This T cell receptor (beta chain) is drawn from a study of T cells after somatic rescue of genetic block. Clones were sequenced by immunoSEQ multiplex PCR, and TCRdb holds only the in-frame ones, with some missing. The table lists 85,000 to 100,000 clones, around 90% of them singletons. The CDR3 loop spans 16 amino acids. Germline loops: CDR1 MNHEY, CDR2 SMNVEV (reference sequence). Losses at the gene ends were 4 bases for V and 2 bases for J; bases not matched to a gene: 6. The chain links TRBV27 to TRBJ1-5; 9 bases align to TRBD1. This TCR came from a woman under 30. Sequenced input: peripheral blood mononuclear cells (PBMCs). The CDR3 DNA reads as TGTGCCAGCAGTTCAAGGACAGGGGATGGCAATCAGCCCCAGCATTTT. Translated: CASSSRTGDGNQPQHF.